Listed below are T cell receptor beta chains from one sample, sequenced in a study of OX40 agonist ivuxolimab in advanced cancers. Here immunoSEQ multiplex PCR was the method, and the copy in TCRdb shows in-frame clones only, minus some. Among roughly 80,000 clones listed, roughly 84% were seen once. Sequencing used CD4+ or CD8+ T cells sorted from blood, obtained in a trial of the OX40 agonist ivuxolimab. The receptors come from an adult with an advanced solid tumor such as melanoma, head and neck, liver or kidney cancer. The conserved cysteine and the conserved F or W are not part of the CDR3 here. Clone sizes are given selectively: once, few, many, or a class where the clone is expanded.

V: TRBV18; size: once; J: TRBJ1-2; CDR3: ASSPSGPAAEV
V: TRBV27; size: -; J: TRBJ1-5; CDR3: ASSGTASNQPQH
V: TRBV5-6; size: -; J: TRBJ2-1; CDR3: ASSLEGGANEQF
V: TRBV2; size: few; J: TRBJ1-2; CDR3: ASSEERRYT
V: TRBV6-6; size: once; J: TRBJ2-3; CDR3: ASSYGRGTDTQY
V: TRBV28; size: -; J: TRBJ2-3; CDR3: ASSFLLLGLTTDTQY
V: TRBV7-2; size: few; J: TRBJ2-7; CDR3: ASTQGQGLYEQY
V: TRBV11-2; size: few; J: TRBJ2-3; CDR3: ASRTHPTDTQY
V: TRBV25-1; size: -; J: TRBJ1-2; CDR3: ASKSTGTGGGGYT
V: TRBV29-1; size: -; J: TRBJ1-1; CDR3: SVELWENTEAF
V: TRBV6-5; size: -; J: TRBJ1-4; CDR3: ASSRPGENREKLF
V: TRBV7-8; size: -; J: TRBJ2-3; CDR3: ASSLAGGRTDTQY
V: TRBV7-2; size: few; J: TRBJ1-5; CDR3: ASSLEQGGNQPQH
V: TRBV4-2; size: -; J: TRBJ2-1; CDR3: ASSQGTSGGFNEQF
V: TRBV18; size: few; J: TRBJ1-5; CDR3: ASSPAGDQPQH